This T cell receptor (beta chain) was captured by sequencing in a study of cytomegalovirus exposure and HLA in healthy donors. The PCR ran on 60 Vbeta and 13 Jbeta primers. Here immunoSEQ multiplex PCR was the method, and the copy in TCRdb shows in-frame clones only, minus some. The data contain fewer than 150,000 clones, under 90% of them singletons. Each donor's status was that of a healthy bone marrow donor. Germline V CDR1 and CDR2: SGHNT, YYREEE (reference sequence). The V and J ends lost 3 bases and 9 bases, in that order; junction bases with no gene match: 10. The CDR3 extends over 15 amino acids.

The chain is built from TRBV5-4 and TRBJ1-3; 9 bases align to TRBD1. The source material was PBMCs. This sequence was found in a male donor in good health and CMV-seronegative. This chain's CDR3 is CASSSPGTGRSTIYF. CDR3 in DNA: TGTGCCAGCAGCTCTCCCGGGACAGGGCGCAGCACCATATATTTT.